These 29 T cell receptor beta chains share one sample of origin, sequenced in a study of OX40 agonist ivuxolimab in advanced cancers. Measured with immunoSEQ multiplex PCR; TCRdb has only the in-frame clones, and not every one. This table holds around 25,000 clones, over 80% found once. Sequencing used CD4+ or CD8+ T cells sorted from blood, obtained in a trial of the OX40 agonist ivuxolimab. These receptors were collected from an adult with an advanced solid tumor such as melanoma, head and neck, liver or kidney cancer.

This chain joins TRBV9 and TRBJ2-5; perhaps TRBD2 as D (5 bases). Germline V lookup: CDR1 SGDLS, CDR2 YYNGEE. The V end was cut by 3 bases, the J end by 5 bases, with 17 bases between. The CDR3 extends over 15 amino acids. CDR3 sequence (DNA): TGTGCCAGCAGCGCTTCTCCCTATGGGGAGGAGACCCAGTACTTC. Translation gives CASSASPYGEETQYF.

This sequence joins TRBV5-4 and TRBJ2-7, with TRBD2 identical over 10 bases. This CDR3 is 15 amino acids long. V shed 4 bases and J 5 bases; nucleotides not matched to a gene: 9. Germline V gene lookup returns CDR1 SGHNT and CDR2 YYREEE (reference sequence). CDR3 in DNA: TGTGCCAGCAGCCAAGTAGCGGGAGGAGGCCACGAGCAGTACTTC. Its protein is CASSQVAGGGHEQYF. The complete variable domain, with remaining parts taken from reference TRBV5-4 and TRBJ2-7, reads ETGVTQSPTHLIKTRGQQVTLRCSSQSGHNTVSWYQQALGQGPQFIFQYYREEENGRGNFPPRFSGLQFPNYSSELNVNALELDDSALYLCASSQVAGGGHEQYFGPGTRLTVT.

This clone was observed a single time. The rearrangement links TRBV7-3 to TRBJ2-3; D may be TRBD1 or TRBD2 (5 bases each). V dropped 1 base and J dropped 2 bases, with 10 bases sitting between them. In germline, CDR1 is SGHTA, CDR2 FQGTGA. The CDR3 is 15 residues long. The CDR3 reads CASSLRGDPTDTQYF. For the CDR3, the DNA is TGTGCCAGCAGCTTAAGAGGGGACCCCACAGATACGCAGTATTTT.

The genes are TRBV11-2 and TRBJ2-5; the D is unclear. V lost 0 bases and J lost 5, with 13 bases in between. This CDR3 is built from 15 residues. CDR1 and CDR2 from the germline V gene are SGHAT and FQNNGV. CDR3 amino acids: CASSLDVPTRETQYF. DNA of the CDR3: TGTGCCAGCAGCTTAGATGTCCCTACCCGGGAGACCCAGTACTTC.

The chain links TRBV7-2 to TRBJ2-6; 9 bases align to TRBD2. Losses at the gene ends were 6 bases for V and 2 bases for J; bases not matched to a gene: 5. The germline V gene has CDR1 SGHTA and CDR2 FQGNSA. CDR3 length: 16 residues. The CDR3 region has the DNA TGTGCCAGCAGGCGAATAGCGGGGGCTGGGGCCAACGTCCTGACTTTC. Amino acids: CASRRIAGAGANVLTF.

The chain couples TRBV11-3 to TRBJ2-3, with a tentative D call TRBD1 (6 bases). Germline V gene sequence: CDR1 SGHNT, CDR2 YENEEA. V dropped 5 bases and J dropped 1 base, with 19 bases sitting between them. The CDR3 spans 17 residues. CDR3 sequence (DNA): TGTGCCAGCAGCCCGAGGATTGGGGGCGCAGGCACAGATACGCAGTATTTT. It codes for CASSPRIGGAGTDTQYF.

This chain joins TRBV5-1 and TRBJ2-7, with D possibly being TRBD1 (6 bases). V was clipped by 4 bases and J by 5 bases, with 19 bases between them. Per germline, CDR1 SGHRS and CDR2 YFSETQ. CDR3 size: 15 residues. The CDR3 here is CASSPEYRARHEQYF. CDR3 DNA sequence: TGCGCCAGCAGCCCGGAGTACAGGGCGAGGCACGAGCAGTACTTC.

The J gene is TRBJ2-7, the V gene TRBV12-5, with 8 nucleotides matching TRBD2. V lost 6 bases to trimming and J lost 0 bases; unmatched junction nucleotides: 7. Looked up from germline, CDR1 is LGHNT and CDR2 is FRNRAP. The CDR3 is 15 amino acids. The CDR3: CASGFSGESSYEQYF. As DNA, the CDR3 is TGTGCTAGTGGATTTAGCGGGGAAAGCTCCTACGAGCAGTACTTC. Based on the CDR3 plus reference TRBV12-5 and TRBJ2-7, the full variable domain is DARVTQTPRHKVTEMGQEVTMRCQPILGHNTVFWYRQTMMQGLELLAYFRNRAPLDDSGMPKDRFSAEMPDATLATLKIQPSEPRDSAVYFCASGFSGESSYEQYFGPGTRLTVT.

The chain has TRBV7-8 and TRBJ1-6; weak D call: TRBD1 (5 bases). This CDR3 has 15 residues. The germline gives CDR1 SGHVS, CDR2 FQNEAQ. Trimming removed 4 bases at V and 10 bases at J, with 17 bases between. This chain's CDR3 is CASSSAGSGGSPLHF. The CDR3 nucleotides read TGTGCCAGCAGCTCCGCTGGGTCGGGGGGGTCACCCCTCCACTTT. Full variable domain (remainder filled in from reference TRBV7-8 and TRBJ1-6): GAGVSQSPRYKVAKRGQDVALRCDPISGHVSLFWYQQALGQGPEFLTYFQNEAQLDKSGLPSDRFFAERPEGSVSTLKIQRTQQEDSAVYLCASSSAGSGGSPLHFGNGTRLTVT.

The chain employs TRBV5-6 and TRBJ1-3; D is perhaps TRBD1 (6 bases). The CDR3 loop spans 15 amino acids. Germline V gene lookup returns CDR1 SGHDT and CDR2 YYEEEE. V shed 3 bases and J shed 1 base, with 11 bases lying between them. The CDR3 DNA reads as TGTGCCAGCAGCTCACAGGGATGGTCTGGAAACACCATATATTTT. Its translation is CASSSQGWSGNTIYF.

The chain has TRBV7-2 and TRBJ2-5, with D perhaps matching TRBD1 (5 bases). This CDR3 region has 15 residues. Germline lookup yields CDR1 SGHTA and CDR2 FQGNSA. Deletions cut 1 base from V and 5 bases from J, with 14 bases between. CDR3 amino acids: CASSLVARAGETQYF. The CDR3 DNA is TGTGCCAGCAGCTTAGTAGCAAGGGCAGGGGAGACCCAGTACTTC.

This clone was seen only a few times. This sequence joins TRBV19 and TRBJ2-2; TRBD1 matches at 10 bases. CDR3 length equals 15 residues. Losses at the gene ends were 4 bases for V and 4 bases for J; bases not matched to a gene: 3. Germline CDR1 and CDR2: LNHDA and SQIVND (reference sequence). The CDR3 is CASSRQGASTGELFF. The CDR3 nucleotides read TGTGCCAGTAGTAGACAGGGGGCGAGCACCGGGGAGCTGTTTTTT.

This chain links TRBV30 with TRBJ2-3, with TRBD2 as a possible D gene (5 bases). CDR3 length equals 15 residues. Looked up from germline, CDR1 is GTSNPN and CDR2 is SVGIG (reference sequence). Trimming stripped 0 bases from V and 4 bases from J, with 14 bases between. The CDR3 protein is CAWSVPSPVADTQYF. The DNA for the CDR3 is TGTGCCTGGAGTGTACCTAGCCCGGTCGCAGATACGCAGTATTTT.

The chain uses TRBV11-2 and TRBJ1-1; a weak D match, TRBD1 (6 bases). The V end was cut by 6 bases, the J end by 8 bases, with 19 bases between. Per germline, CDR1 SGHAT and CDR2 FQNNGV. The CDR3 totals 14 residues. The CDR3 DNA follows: TGTGCCAGCAGTTTAACACGGGACACAAAAGAAGCTTTCTTT. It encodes CASSLTRDTKEAFF.

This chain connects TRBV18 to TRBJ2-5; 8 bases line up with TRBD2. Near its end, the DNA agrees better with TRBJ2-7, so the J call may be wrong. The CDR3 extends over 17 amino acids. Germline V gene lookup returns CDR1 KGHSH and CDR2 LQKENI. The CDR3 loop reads CASSRGLAGNLFYEQYF. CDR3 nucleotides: TGTGCCAGCTCACGCGGATTAGCGGGGAACCTTTTCTACGAGCAGTACTTC.

The CDR3 spells CASSWTGQGDNEQYF. Here the CDR3 DNA reads TGCGCCAGCAGCTGGACGGGACAAGGTGATAACGAGCAGTACTTC. This chain connects TRBV5-1 to TRBJ2-7; D perhaps matches TRBD1 (6 bases). CDR1 and CDR2 (germline): SGHRS, YFSETQ. The CDR3 consists of 15 residues. The V and J ends lost 3 bases and 5 bases respectively, with 18 bases between them.

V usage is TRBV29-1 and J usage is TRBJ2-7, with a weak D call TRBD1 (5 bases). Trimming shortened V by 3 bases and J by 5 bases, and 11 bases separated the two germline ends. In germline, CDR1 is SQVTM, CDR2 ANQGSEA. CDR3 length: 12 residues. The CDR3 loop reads CSVDQGSDEQYF. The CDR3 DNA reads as TGCAGCGTTGACCAGGGTTCCGACGAGCAGTACTTC.

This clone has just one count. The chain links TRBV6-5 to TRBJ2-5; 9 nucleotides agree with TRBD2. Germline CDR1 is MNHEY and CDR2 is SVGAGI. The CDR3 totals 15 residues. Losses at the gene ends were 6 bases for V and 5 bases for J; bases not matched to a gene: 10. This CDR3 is CASSQFSGSLETQYF. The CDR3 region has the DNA TGTGCCAGCAGCCAATTTAGCGGGAGTCTGGAGACCCAGTACTTC.

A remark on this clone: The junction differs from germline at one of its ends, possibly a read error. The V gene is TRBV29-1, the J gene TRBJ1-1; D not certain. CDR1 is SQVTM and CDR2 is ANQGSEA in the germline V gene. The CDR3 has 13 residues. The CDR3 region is CSVVSTTGPKLVF. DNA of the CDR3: TGCAGCGTTGTTAGTACAACCGGGCCCAAGCTTGTCTTT.

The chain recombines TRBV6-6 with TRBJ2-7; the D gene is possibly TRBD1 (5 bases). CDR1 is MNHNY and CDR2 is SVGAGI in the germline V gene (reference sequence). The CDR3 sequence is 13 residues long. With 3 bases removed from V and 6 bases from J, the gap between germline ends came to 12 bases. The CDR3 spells CASSYQGRFEQYF. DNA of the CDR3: TGTGCCAGCAGTTATCAGGGTCGATTCGAGCAGTACTTC.

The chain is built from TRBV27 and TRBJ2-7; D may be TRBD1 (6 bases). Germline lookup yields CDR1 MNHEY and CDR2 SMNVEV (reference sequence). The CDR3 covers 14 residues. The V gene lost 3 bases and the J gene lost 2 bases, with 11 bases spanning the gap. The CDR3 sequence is CASSFGRGTYEQYF. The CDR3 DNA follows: TGTGCCAGCAGTTTTGGCAGGGGAACCTACGAGCAGTACTTC.

This CDR3 reads CASSGDSSSYNEQFF. The CDR3, as DNA: TGCGCCAGCAGCGGGGACAGCTCTTCCTACAATGAGCAGTTCTTC. The chain has TRBV5-1 and TRBJ2-1; 7 bases map to TRBD1. Germline V gene data show CDR1 as SGHRS and CDR2 as YFSETQ. V trimming: 4 bases; J trimming: 1 base; junction bases outside the gene matches: 5. The CDR3 covers 15 residues.

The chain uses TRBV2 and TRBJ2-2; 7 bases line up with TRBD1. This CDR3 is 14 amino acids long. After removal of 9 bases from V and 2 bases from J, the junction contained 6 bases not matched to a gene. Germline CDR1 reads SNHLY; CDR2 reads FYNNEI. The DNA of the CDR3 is TGTGCCAGTAGGACAGGCCCTAACACCGGGGAGCTGTTTTTT. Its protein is CASRTGPNTGELFF.

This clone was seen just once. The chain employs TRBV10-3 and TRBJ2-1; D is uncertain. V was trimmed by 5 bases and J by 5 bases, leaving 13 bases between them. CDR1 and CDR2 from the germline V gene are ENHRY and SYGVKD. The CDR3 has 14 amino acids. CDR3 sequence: CAISKQTYNNEQFF. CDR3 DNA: TGTGCCATCAGTAAGCAGACATACAACAATGAGCAGTTCTTC.

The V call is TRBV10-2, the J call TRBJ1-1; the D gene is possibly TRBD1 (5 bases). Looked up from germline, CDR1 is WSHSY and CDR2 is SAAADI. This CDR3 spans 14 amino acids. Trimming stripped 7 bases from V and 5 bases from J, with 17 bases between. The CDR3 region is CASIWDPAVTEAFF. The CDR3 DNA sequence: TGCGCCAGCATATGGGACCCGGCTGTAACTGAAGCTTTCTTT.

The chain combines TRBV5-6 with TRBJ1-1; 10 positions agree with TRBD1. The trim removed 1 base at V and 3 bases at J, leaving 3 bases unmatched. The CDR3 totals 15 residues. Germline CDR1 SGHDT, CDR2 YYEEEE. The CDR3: CASSLTGTGDTEAFF. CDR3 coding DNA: TGTGCCAGCAGCTTGACCGGGACAGGGGACACTGAAGCTTTCTTT.

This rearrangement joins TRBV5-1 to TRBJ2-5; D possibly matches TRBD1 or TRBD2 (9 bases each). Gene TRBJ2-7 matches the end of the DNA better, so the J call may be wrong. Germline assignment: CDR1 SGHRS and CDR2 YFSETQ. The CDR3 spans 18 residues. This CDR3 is CASSLQGAASGDTYEQYF. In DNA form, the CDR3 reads TGCGCCAGCAGCTTACAGGGGGCAGCTAGCGGGGATACCTACGAGCAGTACTTC.

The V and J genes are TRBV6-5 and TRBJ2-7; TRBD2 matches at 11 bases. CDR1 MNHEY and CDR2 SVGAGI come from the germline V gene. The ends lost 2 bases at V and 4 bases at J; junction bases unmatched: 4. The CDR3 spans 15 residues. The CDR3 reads CASSYPGTSGYEQYF. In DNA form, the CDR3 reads TGTGCCAGCAGTTACCCCGGGACTAGCGGATACGAGCAGTACTTC.

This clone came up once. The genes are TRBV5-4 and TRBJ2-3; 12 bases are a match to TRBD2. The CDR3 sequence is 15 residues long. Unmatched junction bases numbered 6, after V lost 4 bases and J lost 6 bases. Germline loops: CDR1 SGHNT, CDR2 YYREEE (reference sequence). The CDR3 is CASSRRTSGADTQYF. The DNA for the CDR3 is TGTGCCAGCAGCCGTAGGACTAGCGGGGCGGATACGCAGTATTTT.